Shown below are 25 T cell receptor beta chains from a single sample sequenced in a study of blood T cell repertoires in COVID-19. Sequenced by immunoSEQ multiplex PCR; TCRdb stores in-frame clones only, minus some. The data hold 250,000 to 350,000 clones, with roughly 83% observed a single time. The sequenced sample consisted of peripheral blood. Receptors originate from a human donor with COVID-19, enrolled during active disease. The donor label of this sample is uncertain.

Details on this clone: A much larger clone lies one base from this, so it may be a read error. The gene calls are TRBV7-9 and TRBJ2-2, with no clear D. The CDR3 loop spans 13 amino acids. Germline V gene lookup returns CDR1 SEHNR and CDR2 FQNEAQ (reference sequence). Trimming cost V 2 bases and J 4 bases, with 5 bases left between them. The CDR3: CASSLSGTGELFF. CDR3 bases: TGTGCCAGCAGCTTATCGGGCACCGGGGAGCTGTTTTTT.

The chain recombines TRBV7-3 with TRBJ1-6, with TRBD1 matching 7 bases. The CDR3 length is 14 residues. V gave up 2 bases and J gave up 7 bases; unmatched junction bases: 2. Per germline, CDR1 SGHTA and CDR2 FQGTGA. The CDR3 region has the DNA TGTGCCAGCAGCTTAGGGGACAGAAATTCACCCCTCCACTTT. This translates into CASSLGDRNSPLHF.

The rearrangement uses TRBV5-1 and TRBJ1-3, with 8 bases identical to TRBD1. The V gene's germline CDR1 is SGHRS and CDR2 YFSETQ. The CDR3 runs to 16 residues. After removal of 1 base from V and 3 bases from J, the junction contained 6 bases not matched to a gene. The CDR3 sequence: CASSLTGGGLGNTIYF. The CDR3 region has the DNA TGCGCCAGCAGCTTGACAGGGGGTGGACTTGGAAACACCATATATTTT.

This sequence joins TRBV2 and TRBJ1-2; TRBD1 is a possible D gene (6 bases). With 8 bases removed from V and 5 bases from J, the gap between germline ends came to 18 bases. Germline assignment: CDR1 SNHLY and CDR2 FYNNEI. The CDR3 covers 14 residues. This chain's CDR3 is CASPIRDNAYGYTF. In DNA, the CDR3 is TGTGCCAGCCCTATCCGGGACAACGCTTATGGCTACACCTTC.

The chain joins TRBV11-1 to TRBJ2-5, with TRBD2 identical over 7 bases. CDR1 SGHAT and CDR2 FQDESV come from the germline V gene (reference sequence). This CDR3 contains 16 residues. V dropped 2 bases and J dropped 5; count of bases not matched to a gene: 11. The CDR3 nucleotides are TGTGCCAGCAGCTTAACGCAGGGAGGGAATGGCGAGACCCAGTACTTC. It is translated as CASSLTQGGNGETQYF.

This chain connects TRBV3-1 (or the pseudogene TRBV3-2) to TRBJ2-3, with D perhaps TRBD1 (5 bases). The ends were cut back, 1 base at V and 4 bases at J, with 9 bases in the middle. In germline, CDR1 is LGHDT, CDR2 YNNKEL (reference sequence). The CDR3 spans 14 residues. The CDR3 coding sequence is TGTGCCAGCAGCCAAGCTAGGGGTTCAGATACGCAGTATTTT. Its protein is CASSQARGSDTQYF.

The J gene is TRBJ1-2, the V gene TRBV15; D is uncertain. The CDR3 length is 13 residues. V was trimmed by 3 bases and J by 3 bases, leaving 8 bases between them. Germline CDR1 is LNHNV and CDR2 is YYDKDF (reference sequence). This chain's CDR3 is CATSRGQDYGYTF. The CDR3 DNA sequence: TGTGCCACCAGCAGGGGTCAGGACTATGGCTACACCTTC. Combining the CDR3 with reference TRBV15 and TRBJ1-2 gives the whole variable domain DAMVIQNPRYQVTQFGKPVTLSCSQTLNHNVMYWYQQKSSQAPKLLFHYYDKDFNNEADTPDNFQSRRPNTSFCFLDIRSPGLGDTAMYLCATSRGQDYGYTFGSGTRLTVV.

The gene calls are TRBV4-2 and TRBJ2-2; 11 bases are a match to TRBD2. This CDR3 has 15 amino acids. Per germline, CDR1 LGHNA and CDR2 YNFKEQ. V lost 4 bases to trimming and J lost 7 bases; unmatched junction nucleotides: 5. Written as DNA, the CDR3 is TGTGCCAGCAGCCTTAGCGGGAGGGCCGGCGGGGAGCTGTTTTTT. Translating it yields CASSLSGRAGGELFF.

V is TRBV5-1 and J is TRBJ2-7, with D possibly matching TRBD1 (6 bases). Trimming stripped 2 bases from V and 4 bases from J, with 7 bases between. The CDR3 is 12 amino acids. CDR1 is SGHRS and CDR2 is YFSETQ in the germline V gene. The DNA of the CDR3 is TGCGCCAGCAGCTTCGGACAGTACGAGCAGTACTTC. Amino acids: CASSFGQYEQYF.

DNA of the CDR3: TGTGCCAGCAGTTTGATGGTAGCGGGGTACAATGAGCAGTTCTTC. Amino acid sequence: CASSLMVAGYNEQFF. The chain has TRBV28 and TRBJ2-1; TRBD2 agrees at 8 bases. This CDR3 has 15 residues. J gave up 4 bases and V 3 bases, and 5 bases lay outside the gene matches. Germline CDR1 and CDR2: MDHEN and SYDVKM.

CDR3: CASSSPGQGAHPQHF. The CDR3 nucleotides read TGTGCCAGTAGTTCTCCGGGACAGGGGGCACATCCCCAGCATTTT. The chain employs TRBV19 and TRBJ1-5, with 12 bases aligning to TRBD1. V shed 5 bases, J shed 10 bases, and the junction held 9 bases outside the gene matches. The CDR3 length is 15 residues. Germline V gene lookup returns CDR1 LNHDA and CDR2 SQIVND (reference sequence).

This clone turned up a few times. This chain uses TRBV5-1 with TRBJ2-6, with TRBD1 identical over 9 bases. Germline lookup yields CDR1 SGHRS and CDR2 YFSETQ. V lost 6 bases, J lost 1 base, and 8 bases stayed unmatched. CDR3 size: 17 residues. The CDR3 nucleotides read TGCGCCAGCATGGGAGACAGGGGGATGTCTGGGGCCAACGTCCTGACTTTC. Protein product: CASMGDRGMSGANVLTF.

The J gene is TRBJ2-7, the V gene TRBV2, with 13 bases aligning to TRBD2. V was pared by 5 bases and J by 5 bases, with 3 bases of the junction left unmatched. This CDR3 is 14 amino acids long. Looked up from germline, CDR1 is SNHLY and CDR2 is FYNNEI. The CDR3 region has the DNA TGTGCCAGCAGTTGGACTAGCGGGAGCCACGAGCAGTACTTC. It yields the protein CASSWTSGSHEQYF.

The J gene is TRBJ2-3, the V gene TRBV19; 8 bases map to TRBD2. V lost 5 bases to trimming and J lost 1 base; unmatched junction nucleotides: 11. The V gene's germline CDR1 is LNHDA and CDR2 SQIVND (reference sequence). The CDR3 covers 17 residues. CDR3 coding DNA: TGTGCCAGTAGTCCCCAGGCGGGGGGCGGGGGCACAGATACGCAGTATTTT. Protein: CASSPQAGGGGTDTQYF.

The chain couples TRBV7-2 to TRBJ2-5; D call uncertain. Germline assignment: CDR1 SGHTA and CDR2 FQGNSA. The length of the CDR3 is 14 residues. V lost 1 base and J 5 bases, leaving 11 bases between the germline ends. CDR3 sequence reads: CASSLDALVETQYF. In DNA form, the CDR3 reads TGTGCCAGCAGCTTAGATGCGTTGGTGGAGACCCAGTACTTC. The variable domain in full, with the rest retrieved from reference TRBV7-2 and TRBJ2-5, is GAGVSQSPSNKVTEKGKDVELRCDPISGHTALYWYRQSLGQGLEFLIYFQGNSAPDKSGLPSDRFSAERTGGSVSTLTIQRTQQEDSAVYLCASSLDALVETQYFGPGTRLLVL.

This chain connects TRBV11-1 to TRBJ2-1; 10 nucleotides agree with TRBD1. CDR1 SGHAT and CDR2 FQDESV come from the germline V gene (reference sequence). After removal of 6 bases from V and 4 bases from J, the junction contained 6 bases not matched to a gene. The CDR3 consists of 15 residues. CDR3 region: CASRPGTGVYNEQFF. The CDR3 DNA reads TGTGCCAGCAGACCCGGGACAGGGGTTTACAATGAGCAGTTCTTC.

The CDR3 DNA reads TGTGCCAGCAGCCTCGGGACACCTCACGACGAGCAGTACTTC. Translated, it gives CASSLGTPHDEQYF. The V and J genes are TRBV5-4 and TRBJ2-7; D might be TRBD1 (6 bases). The CDR3 runs 14 residues. Germline assignment: CDR1 SGHNT and CDR2 YYREEE (reference sequence). V dropped 4 bases and J dropped 5 bases, with 16 bases sitting between them.

This chain links TRBV24-1 with TRBJ2-3; a possible D gene is TRBD1 (8 bases). Trimming took off 4 bases at V and 4 bases at J, with 20 bases between the two ends. Per the germline V gene, CDR1 is KGHDR and CDR2 is SFDVKD. The CDR3 consists of 17 residues. CDR3 DNA sequence: TGTGCCACCAGTGACCCGAGACAGGGGAGGGGCGCAGATACGCAGTATTTT. Translated, it gives CATSDPRQGRGADTQYF.

This chain joins TRBV5-6 and TRBJ2-5; 9 nucleotides match TRBD2. The trim removed 4 bases at V and 3 bases at J, leaving 4 bases unmatched. The germline gives CDR1 SGHDT, CDR2 YYEEEE. CDR3 length equals 14 residues. The CDR3 DNA is TGTGCCAGCAGCATAGCGGGAGCCAAAGAGACCCAGTACTTC. It translates to CASSIAGAKETQYF.

This clone has just one count. The chain joins TRBV6-2 or TRBV6-3 to TRBJ1-6; 9 nucleotides align to TRBD1. The CDR3 length is 15 residues. Germline-derived CDR1 and CDR2 are MNHEY and SVGEGT. V lost 2 bases and J lost 7; bases outside the gene matches: 3. Written as DNA, the CDR3 is TGTGCCAGCAGTTACCCAACAGGGGGCAATTCACCCCTCCACTTT. Protein product: CASSYPTGGNSPLHF.

The chain recombines TRBV2 with TRBJ1-1, with D possibly TRBD1 on 6 matching bases. This CDR3 is 16 amino acids long. V was clipped by 6 bases and J by 3 bases, with 20 bases between them. Germline values: CDR1 SNHLY, CDR2 FYNNEI. In DNA form, the CDR3 reads TGTGCCAGCAGCTTCGACAGGCCCCGGTCGGACACTGAAGCTTTCTTT. It yields the protein CASSFDRPRSDTEAFF.

Written as DNA, the CDR3 is TGTGCCAGCACGTCTAGCGGGAGACCCGGGGAGCTGTTTTTT. It yields the protein CASTSSGRPGELFF. The chain has TRBV3-1 (or the pseudogene TRBV3-2) and TRBJ2-2; 10 nucleotides align to TRBD2. Germline V lookup: CDR1 LGHDT, CDR2 YNNKEL (reference sequence). The junction had 5 bases not matched to a gene; V was cut back by 7 bases and J by 6 bases. The CDR3 contains 14 residues.

The chain recombines TRBV7-2 with TRBJ2-3; D gene unclear. The CDR3 loop spans 13 amino acids. The V end lost 7 bases, the J end lost 5 bases, and 13 bases lay between the germline ends. Germline CDR1 and CDR2: SGHTA and FQGNSA. The CDR3: CASNQIRGDTQYF. The CDR3 DNA is TGTGCCAGCAACCAAATCCGAGGAGATACGCAGTATTTT.

J is TRBJ1-5 and V is TRBV7-2; D is ambiguous. This CDR3 spans 14 amino acids. The V gene lost 5 bases and the J gene lost 8 bases, with 16 bases spanning the gap. Germline lookup yields CDR1 SGHTA and CDR2 FQGNSA. CDR3 coding DNA: TGTGCCAGCAGCCCAGATTCGAGGTTTGAGCCCCAGCATTTT. It is translated as CASSPDSRFEPQHF.

The chain recombines TRBV11-1 with TRBJ1-1, with 8 bases that match TRBD1. Trimming took 5 bases from V and 11 from J; bases not matched to a gene: 13. Germline CDR1 SGHAT, CDR2 FQDESV (reference sequence). CDR3 length: 14 amino acids. The CDR3 loop is CASSRDRGRFSAFF. CDR3 nucleotide sequence: TGTGCCAGCAGCCGTGACAGGGGAAGGTTCTCGGCTTTCTTT.